Listed below are T cell receptor beta chains from one sample, sequenced in a study of blood T cell repertoires in COVID-19. Sequenced by immunoSEQ multiplex PCR; TCRdb stores in-frame clones only, minus some. Of some 120,000 clones listed, 65% to 85% are singletons. Sequenced: peripheral blood. These receptors were taken from a man at least 80 years old with active or convalescent COVID-19. Each CDR3 is given with its conserved first and last residue. A D gene is named only where the DNA matches it firmly. Some rows have no size entry. The others give once, few or many, or a class for an expanded clone.

clone_size d_call j_call v_call cdr3_nt cdr3_aa
NA TRBD2 TRBJ2-3 TRBV30 TGTGCCTCCCGTTGGGGGGGTGGCACAGATACGCAGTATTTT CASRWGGGTDTQYF
few TRBD1 TRBJ2-7 TRBV10-3 TGTGCCATCAGTGATCAGGGGGCCGCCTACGAGCAGTACTTC CAISDQGAAYEQYF
NA NA TRBJ2-2 TRBV7-3 TGTGCCAGCAGCCCAGGGGTGATGAACACCGGGGAGCTGTTTTTT CASSPGVMNTGELFF
NA NA TRBJ2-7 TRBV28 TGTGCCAGCAGCTCTCCAACGTTGGGAGCAGGCTCCGAGCAGTACTTC CASSSPTLGAGSEQYF
NA NA TRBJ1-1 TRBV5-8 TGTGCCAGCACCCAGTTTGGGGCGGCTGAAGCTTTCTTT CASTQFGAAEAFF
NA TRBD1 TRBJ1-2 TRBV2 TGTGCCAGCTACGCCCGGGACAGCCATGGCTACACCTTC CASYARDSHGYTF
NA TRBD1 TRBJ1-1 TRBV7-6 TGTGCCAGCAGCTTAGAGGACAGGGATAGTACTGAAGCTTTCTTT CASSLEDRDSTEAFF
once TRBD1 TRBJ1-1 TRBV24-1 TGTGCCACGCTACCCGACAGGGGTGAGAACACTGAAGCTTTCTTT CATLPDRGENTEAFF
NA NA TRBJ1-2 TRBV9 TGTGCCAGCAGCAGGGACAACAACTATGGCTACACCTTC CASSRDNNYGYTF
NA NA TRBJ1-2 TRBV19 TGTGCCAGTAGTATCCTCCATGGCTACACCTTC CASSILHGYTF
NA TRBD1 TRBJ1-2 TRBV7-2 TGTGCCAGCAGCTACGGGACAGGGTACACCTTC CASSYGTGYTF
NA TRBD1 TRBJ2-7 TRBV7-8 TGTGCCAGCAGCTTCAGGGGACAGTTCGACGAGCAGTACTTC CASSFRGQFDEQYF
NA NA TRBJ1-5 TRBV6-5 TGTGCCAGCAGTTACCAGGGCAATCAGCCCCAGCATTTT CASSYQGNQPQHF
NA NA TRBJ1-6 TRBV5-1 TGCGCCAGCAGCTTGGTAGGGGGGGTGGCTAATTCACCCCTCCACTTT CASSLVGGVANSPLHF
NA TRBD1 TRBJ1-3 TRBV4-3 TGCGCCAGCAGCCCAACCGGGACAGGGTTTGGAAACACCATATATTTT CASSPTGTGFGNTIYF
NA NA TRBJ1-5 TRBV18 TGTGCCAGCTCACCACCGGACAGTATCGGCAATCAGCCCCAGCATTTT CASSPPDSIGNQPQHF
once TRBD1 TRBJ1-3 TRBV6-5 TGTGCCAGCAGTACACCAGGGGGAGGAAACACCATATATTTT CASSTPGGGNTIYF
NA NA TRBJ2-6 TRBV28 TGTGCCAGCAGTTTAAACAGAATGGGGGCCAACGTCCTGACTTTC CASSLNRMGANVLTF
few NA TRBJ2-1 TRBV13 TGTGCCAGCAGCTTAGGAGGAGTAAATGAGCAGTTCTTC CASSLGGVNEQFF
many NA TRBJ1-4 TRBV6-6 TGTGCCAGCAGTTACCTCCGTAATGAAAAACTGTTTTTT CASSYLRNEKLFF
once NA TRBJ1-2 TRBV9 TGTGCCAGCAGCGTAGACAGGACCCTCCCTAACTATGGCTACACCTTC CASSVDRTLPNYGYTF
NA TRBD2 TRBJ2-3 TRBV2 TGTGCCAGCAGTCAAGGGACTAGCGGGGGATTCACAGATACGCAGTATTTT CASSQGTSGGFTDTQYF
NA NA TRBJ2-7 TRBV12-3/TRBV12-4 TGTGCCAGCAGTTTCCGCTACGAGCAGTACTTC CASSFRYEQYF
NA TRBD1 TRBJ1-1 TRBV28 TGTGCCAGCAGTTTGGGTGGGACAGGGGGCTACACTGAAGCTTTCTTT CASSLGGTGGYTEAFF
NA NA TRBJ1-2 TRBV19 TGTGCCAGTAGTATCCCAACAGGGATGGGATATGGCTACACCTTC CASSIPTGMGYGYTF
once TRBD1 TRBJ1-1 TRBV7-3 TGTGCCAGCAGACTACAGGGGGCCTCGAACACTGAAGCTTTCTTT CASRLQGASNTEAFF
once TRBD1 TRBJ1-5 TRBV2 TGTGCCAGCAGCCTCCAGGGGGGCAATCAGCCCCAGCATTTT CASSLQGGNQPQHF
few NA TRBJ1-2 TRBV11-2 TGTGCCAGCAGCCTTGAGGCGAATTACTATGGCTACACCTTC CASSLEANYYGYTF
NA TRBD2 TRBJ2-5 TRBV5-5 TGTGCCAGCAGCTTGGAGTTAGCGGGGGGGAGAGAGACCCAGTACTTC CASSLELAGGRETQYF
NA TRBD1 TRBJ1-6 TRBV20-1 TGCAGTGCTAGTGGTGGACAGGGGGTAGATAATTCACCCCTCCACTTT CSASGGQGVDNSPLHF
NA TRBD2 TRBJ2-7 TRBV13 TGTGCCAGCAGCATATCTAGCGGGGGATCCTACGAGCAGTACTTC CASSISSGGSYEQYF
NA TRBD2 TRBJ2-1 TRBV3-1/TRBV3-2 TGTGCCAGCAGCCAAGATGGCGGGGGGGCCAGGCAGTTCTTC CASSQDGGGARQFF
NA NA TRBJ1-1 TRBV29-1 TGCAGCGTGCACGACAGGGAAGCTTTCTTT CSVHDREAFF
NA TRBD1 TRBJ2-7 TRBV19 TGTGCCAGTAGTATTGAGGACAGGGGGCGTTGCGAGCAGTACTTC CASSIEDRGRCEQYF
NA TRBD1 TRBJ1-2 TRBV10-3 TGTGCCATCACGACCGGGACAGGGGACGGCTACACCTTC CAITTGTGDGYTF
NA TRBD2 TRBJ2-1 TRBV2 TGTGCCACTAGGGCAGCGGGGGGCGGGAGGAGGAATGAGCAGTTCTTC CATRAAGGGRRNEQFF
NA TRBD1 TRBJ1-4 TRBV6-5 TGTGCCAGCAGTTACAGGGGGCGCTGGGAAAAACTGTTTTTT CASSYRGRWEKLFF
NA TRBD1 TRBJ2-5 TRBV2 TGTGCCAGCGCCCGACAGGGGGCGGATGAGACCCAGTACTTC CASARQGADETQYF
once TRBD1 TRBJ2-1 TRBV7-2 TGTGCCAGCAGCTTGAGGGGGCCTTACAATGAGCAGTTCTTC CASSLRGPYNEQFF
NA TRBD1 TRBJ1-5 TRBV5-5 TGTGCCAGCAGCCCGACAGGGAGTGGAAATCAGCCCCAGCATTTT CASSPTGSGNQPQHF
NA NA TRBJ1-1 TRBV5-1 TGCGCCAGCAGCTTGGAACCCAGGAATACTGAAGCTTTCTTT CASSLEPRNTEAFF
NA TRBD1 TRBJ1-2 TRBV28 TGTGCCACCGAGGGGACAGCAGGTAATGGCTACACCTTC CATEGTAGNGYTF
NA TRBD1 TRBJ1-5 TRBV6-2/TRBV6-3 TGTGCCAGCAGTCCGACAGGGAATCAGCCCCAGCATTTT CASSPTGNQPQHF
NA NA TRBJ1-6 TRBV19 TGTGCCAGTAGTACTACAGGGTTCGGTTCACCCCTCCACTTT CASSTTGFGSPLHF
NA TRBD1 TRBJ1-6 TRBV7-9 TGTGCCAGCAGCTCATACGGACAGGTCGGGTCACCCCTCCACTTT CASSSYGQVGSPLHF
once TRBD1 TRBJ1-1 TRBV5-4 TGTGCCAGCAGCACCCCGGACAGGGGTAACACTGAAGCTTTCTTT CASSTPDRGNTEAFF
few TRBD2 TRBJ2-1 TRBV7-8 TGTGCCAGCAGCAAATCGGGACTAGCGCGGGGGGATGAGCAGTTCTTC CASSKSGLARGDEQFF
NA TRBD1 TRBJ1-1 TRBV28 TGTGCCAGCAGGGACAGGGGCACTGAAGCTTTCTTT CASRDRGTEAFF
NA NA TRBJ1-2 TRBV9 TGTGCCAGCAGCTTGGGACACAACTATGGCTACACCTTC CASSLGHNYGYTF
NA NA TRBJ1-1 TRBV30 TGTGCCTGGAGTGTACGACGGGGTACTGAAGCTTTCTTT CAWSVRRGTEAFF
NA TRBD2 TRBJ2-4 TRBV12-5 TGTGCTAGTGGTTGGAGACTAGCGTGCGCCAAAAACATTCAGTACTTC CASGWRLACAKNIQYF